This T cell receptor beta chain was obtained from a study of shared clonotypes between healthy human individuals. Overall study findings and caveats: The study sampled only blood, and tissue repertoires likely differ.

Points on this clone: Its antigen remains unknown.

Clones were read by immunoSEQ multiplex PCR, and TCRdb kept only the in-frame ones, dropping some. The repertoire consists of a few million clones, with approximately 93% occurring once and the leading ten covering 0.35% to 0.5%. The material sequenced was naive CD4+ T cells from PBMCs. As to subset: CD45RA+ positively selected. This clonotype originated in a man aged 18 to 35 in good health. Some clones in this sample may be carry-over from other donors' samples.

The CDR3 DNA reads as TGCGCCAGCAGGGGTCTAGCGGGAGGCCACGAGCAGTACTTC. Its translation: CASRGLAGGHEQYF. V usage is TRBV4-1 and J usage is TRBJ2-7; the match to TRBD2 covers 11 bases. The V and J ends lost 6 bases and 5 bases, in that order; junction bases with no gene match: 6. The CDR3 has 14 residues. Germline CDR1 MGHRA, CDR2 YSYEKL.